The clone carrying this T cell receptor (beta chain) was counted only a few times. As yet, its antigen is unknown. One end of the junction varies from germline; a read error may be responsible. This specimen belongs to a study of early T cells in non-severe SARS-CoV-2 infection. The wider study: Chains stayed unpaired after sequencing of bulk RNA from unsorted whole blood. Study-wide points: Private and CD4 specificities were missed by VDJdb matching, which favored anti-spike CD8 responses.

Individual cDNA molecules each received unique molecular identifiers attached to them. TCRdb fed the 5' RACE reads into MiXCR, producing one record per CDR3 protein. The table lists approximately 71,000 distinct CDR3 sequences, roughly an eighth of them singletons. CDR3 length equals 13 residues. The germline V gene has CDR1 SNHLY and CDR2 FYNNEI. The receptor comes from an adult who was a healthcare worker with PCR-confirmed SARS-CoV-2 infection or an uninfected control (not recorded which). This chain links TRBV2 with TRBJ2-1, with D hard to call. The sequencing input was whole blood. CDR3: CAISAGRYNEQFF. As DNA, the CDR3 is TGTGCCATCAGTGCAGGCCGATACAATGAGCAGTTCTTC.